This T cell receptor (beta chain) emerged from a study of blood T cell repertoires in COVID-19. The overall study: In each case, the material was cDNA or gDNA derived from T cells, B-cell-depleted T cells, or PBMCs.

The repertoire was sequenced with immunoSEQ multiplex PCR; TCRdb's copy has only in-frame clones and lacks some. Among some 250,000 clones listed, more than 75% were seen once. CDR1 ENHRY and CDR2 SYGVKD come from the germline V gene. The ends were cut back, 7 bases at V and 4 bases at J, with 16 bases in the middle. The CDR3 is 15 residues long. The sequencing input was peripheral blood. The chain recombines TRBV10-3 with TRBJ2-2; D not resolved. The sequence was collected from a woman in her twenties or thirties who had recovered from COVID-19. The CDR3 loop is CAITSQVGSTGELFF. The CDR3 DNA sequence: TGTGCCATCACATCCCAGGTTGGAAGCACCGGGGAGCTGTTTTTT.